These 18 T cell receptor beta chains were all obtained from the same sample, sequenced in a study of chronic HIV infection and antiretroviral therapy. TCRdb analysed the 5' RACE reads with MiXCR anew, one entry per CDR3 protein. This sample has 39,000 or so distinct CDR3 sequences, with roughly 8.8% found just once. Sequenced input: peripheral blood. These receptors all come from an adult who had HIV and had not received antiretroviral therapy, or was an uninfected healthy control (not recorded which).

In this sample, this clonotype turned up a few times. DNA of the CDR3: TGCGCCAGCAGCTCGACGCGCGCGGGGGAAAAACTGTTTTTT. Its translation: CASSSTRAGEKLFF. This chain uses TRBV5-1 with TRBJ1-4; D remains unclear. CDR1 and CDR2 from the germline V gene are SGHRS and YFSETQ. This CDR3 is built from 14 residues. The V and J ends lost 3 bases and 8 bases respectively, with 14 bases between them.

The CDR3 loop is CASNPLKTSLSYEQYF. Here the CDR3 DNA reads TGTGCCAGCAACCCCCTCAAGACTAGTCTCTCCTACGAGCAGTACTTC. The rearrangement links TRBV6-6 to TRBJ2-7; tentatively, D is TRBD2 (6 bases). Trimming took 7 bases from V and 0 from J, leaving 19 bases between them. The CDR3 covers 16 residues. Germline V lookup: CDR1 MNHNY, CDR2 SVGAGI (reference sequence).

With respect to this clonotype: At one boundary the junction diverges from the germline segment, which might be a read error. V and J are TRBV9 and TRBJ2-1; maybe TRBD2 (6 bases). Germline assignment: CDR1 SGDLS and CDR2 YYNGEE. This CDR3 region has 13 residues. The CDR3 bases are TGTGCCAGCAGCGTAGATCTAGCGAATGAGCAGTCCTTC. This sequence encodes CASSVDLANEQSF.

The table lists this clonotype with a few counts. CDR3 region: CASSPGLSSYEQYF. The CDR3 nucleotides read TGTGCCAGCAGCCCGGGCCTAAGCTCCTACGAGCAGTACTTC. This chain joins TRBV9 and TRBJ2-7; D is ambiguous. Per germline, CDR1 SGDLS and CDR2 YYNGEE. The CDR3 runs to 14 residues. Trimming took off 4 bases at V and 0 bases at J, with 11 bases between the two ends.

This clonotype was counted ten times or more. The rearrangement uses TRBV28 and TRBJ2-7; 10 nucleotides agree with TRBD2. V shed 7 bases and J 6 bases; nucleotides not matched to a gene: 9. Germline assignment: CDR1 MDHEN and CDR2 SYDVKM. The CDR3 is 14 residues long. CDR3 coding DNA: TGTGCCAGCACCCCCGGGACTAGCGTTTTCGAGCAGTACTTC. Its translation: CASTPGTSVFEQYF.

The chain combines TRBV5-1 with TRBJ1-5; 7 bases align to TRBD1. V dropped 1 base and J dropped 5; count of bases not matched to a gene: 0. The germline V gene encodes CDR1 SGHRS and CDR2 YFSETQ. This CDR3 is built from 13 residues. CDR3: CASSLTGDQPQHF. The DNA for the CDR3 is TGCGCCAGCAGCTTGACAGGGGATCAGCCCCAGCATTTT.

This clonotype was counted a few times. V is TRBV3-1 and J is TRBJ2-1; perhaps TRBD1 as D (6 bases). Trimming shortened V by 4 bases and J by 7 bases, and 14 bases separated the two germline ends. The CDR3 extends over 14 amino acids. The germline CDR1 and CDR2 sequences are LGHDT and YNNKEL (reference sequence). CDR3 amino acids: CASSLRDQGNEQFF. The CDR3 DNA is TGTGCCAGCAGCCTAAGGGATCAGGGGAATGAGCAGTTCTTC.

The chain joins TRBV23-1 to TRBJ2-6; 9 bases match TRBD1. TRBV23-1 is assigned to the ORF class and has an uncertain function. The V gene end was trimmed by 4 bases and the J gene end by 2 bases; junction bases not matched to a gene: 6. The CDR3 is 17 amino acids. The CDR3 here is CASSLSNRGPGANVLTF. The CDR3 DNA sequence: TGCGCCAGCAGTCTAAGCAACAGGGGGCCTGGGGCCAACGTCCTGACTTTC.

This clonotype showed up just a few times. The chain uses TRBV20-1 and TRBJ1-2; no definite D call. Germline assignment: CDR1 DFQATT and CDR2 SNEGSKA (reference sequence). Deletions cut 3 bases from V and 4 bases from J, with 15 bases between. The CDR3 totals 14 residues. DNA for the CDR3: TGCAGTGCTAGTGGGCCTGCCGGCTTCTATGGCTACACCTTC. Translated: CSASGPAGFYGYTF.

This clonotype was recorded many times. This sequence joins TRBV7-8 and TRBJ2-7; 7 bases align to TRBD1. Losses at the gene ends were 4 bases for V and 0 bases for J; bases not matched to a gene: 9. There are 16 residues in the CDR3. In germline, CDR1 is SGHVS, CDR2 FQNEAQ. DNA for the CDR3: TGTGCCAGCAGCTCGCAGACCGGGACAGCCTCCTACGAGCAGTACTTC. It specifies CASSSQTGTASYEQYF. Full variable domain (outside the CDR3, taken from reference TRBV7-8 and TRBJ2-7): GAGVSQSPRYKVAKRGQDVALRCDPISGHVSLFWYQQALGQGPEFLTYFQNEAQLDKSGLPSDRFFAERPEGSVSTLKIQRTQQEDSAVYLCASSSQTGTASYEQYFGPGTRLTVT.

In its sample, this clonotype was seen a few times. The V call is TRBV24-1, the J call TRBJ2-1; no firm D call. There are 15 residues in the CDR3. The germline V gene has CDR1 KGHDR and CDR2 SFDVKD. V lost 5 bases and J 0 bases, leaving 10 bases between the germline ends. The CDR3 DNA sequence: TGTGCCACCAGTGCTTTTCGGAGCTCCTACAATGAGCAGTTCTTC. The encoded protein is CATSAFRSSYNEQFF.

This sequence joins TRBV25-1 and TRBJ1-2; D possibly corresponds to TRBD1 (5 bases). Trimming stripped 0 bases from V and 6 bases from J, with 14 bases between. Germline CDR1 and CDR2: MGHDK and SYGVNS. The CDR3 loop spans 15 amino acids. The CDR3 is CASSEYEGRDDGYTF. The CDR3 nucleotides read TGTGCCAGCAGTGAATATGAGGGCAGGGACGATGGCTACACCTTC.

This clonotype was counted ten times or more. The chain recombines TRBV29-1 with TRBJ2-1; 14 nucleotides line up with TRBD2. The CDR3 extends over 13 amino acids. The germline V gene has CDR1 SQVTM and CDR2 ANQGSEA. With V trimmed by 4 bases and J by 12 bases, 5 bases remained unmatched. Written as DNA, the CDR3 is TGCAGCGTTGCGGGACTAGCGGGGGTGGGGCAGTTCTTC. It encodes CSVAGLAGVGQFF.

The genes are TRBV28 and TRBJ2-2; 8 bases line up with TRBD2. The germline V gene encodes CDR1 MDHEN and CDR2 SYDVKM. J gave up 1 base and V 10 bases, and 8 bases lay outside the gene matches. The CDR3 has 15 amino acids. CDR3 in DNA: TGTGCCATCTTACCCGGGGGGGGGAACACCGGGGAGCTGTTTTTT. It codes for CAILPGGGNTGELFF.

This clonotype has a count of ten or more. The chain's CDR3 is CASSTRLADTDTQYF. Here the CDR3 DNA reads TGTGCCAGCAGCACCCGACTAGCGGACACAGATACGCAGTATTTT. The V gene is TRBV21-1, the J gene TRBJ2-3; TRBD2 is the table's D call, not checked against the DNA. TRBV21-1 is assigned pseudogene status. There are 15 residues in the CDR3.

The gene calls are TRBV29-1 and TRBJ2-5; 7 nucleotides line up with TRBD2. This CDR3 spans 15 amino acids. Germline values: CDR1 SQVTM, CDR2 ANQGSEA. V gave up 1 base and J gave up 4 bases; unmatched junction bases: 9. Written as DNA, the CDR3 is TGCAGCGTTGAAGGGGCGGGGGAGCGTCCAGAGACCCAGTACTTC. It codes for CSVEGAGERPETQYF.

The chain joins TRBV29-1 to TRBJ2-5, with TRBD2 identical over 7 bases. Germline CDR1 reads SQVTM; CDR2 reads ANQGSEA. The V segment lost 3 bases and the J segment 5 bases; nucleotides outside the gene matches: 3. The CDR3 sequence is 12 residues long. Here the CDR3 reads CSVEAGVETQYF. The CDR3 DNA reads as TGCAGCGTTGAGGCGGGAGTCGAGACCCAGTACTTC.

This clonotype was detected many times. This sequence joins TRBV4-2 and TRBJ2-3; the match to TRBD2 covers 7 bases. V lost 0 bases and J lost 1; bases outside the gene matches: 1. Germline CDR1 LGHNA, CDR2 YNFKEQ. CDR3 size: 15 residues. CDR3 residues: CASSQDLAGTDTQYF. The CDR3 coding sequence is TGTGCCAGCAGCCAAGATCTAGCGGGCACAGATACGCAGTATTTT.